The 3 T cell receptor beta chains below all came from one sample that was sequenced in a study of shared clonotypes between healthy human individuals. Some clones are missing from TCRdb's copy, which holds only in-frame ones; the method was immunoSEQ multiplex PCR. Of about 1 million clones listed, around 76% were seen once; the top ten hold 1.4% to 1.5%. The sequenced sample was memory CD4+ T cells sorted from blood. Subset specified: CD45RA-negative fraction. These receptors came from a man aged 18 to 29 in good health.

This sequence joins TRBV7-9 and TRBJ2-7, with a tentative D call TRBD1 (6 bases). The CDR3 contains 13 residues. Per germline, CDR1 SEHNR and CDR2 FQNEAQ (reference sequence). V lost 2 bases and J lost 7, with 12 bases in between. CDR3: CASSLMGAEEQYF. CDR3 DNA sequence: TGTGCCAGCAGCTTAATGGGGGCGGAAGAGCAGTACTTC.

The V call is TRBV7-2, the J call TRBJ2-5, with 11 bases identical to TRBD1. The CDR3 is made up of 17 amino acids. CDR1 SGHTA and CDR2 FQGNSA come from the germline V gene. V gave up 5 bases and J gave up 4 bases; unmatched junction bases: 12. DNA for the CDR3: TGTGCCAGCAGCACCTACCTGGACAGGGGGCGCGGAGAGACCCAGTACTTC. Its protein is CASSTYLDRGRGETQYF.

The chain links TRBV11-2 to TRBJ1-4, with D unclear. The CDR3 runs to 13 residues. Germline V lookup: CDR1 SGHAT, CDR2 FQNNGV. V shed 3 bases and J shed 14 bases, with 16 bases lying between them. The CDR3 DNA is TGTGCCAGCAGCTTGGGTATGGGGTCTATGCTGTTTTTT. Encoded protein: CASSLGMGSMLFF.